Sequencing of this TCR beta chain was carried out in a study of resident and recirculating memory T cells in vitiligo. The germline V gene has CDR1 SQVTM and CDR2 ANQGSEA. The CDR3 is made up of 15 amino acids. The junction had 10 bases not matched to a gene; V was cut back by 3 bases and J by 5 bases. Sequencing used immunoSEQ multiplex PCR; TCRdb keeps in-frame clones, though not all of them. The sample lists approximately 69,000 clones; approximately 91% were seen once. The sequenced sample was blood. This TCR was sampled from a male donor with vitiligo. J is TRBJ2-3 and V is TRBV29-1; 8 bases agree with TRBD1. The CDR3 loop is CSVDRGLIPLDTQYF. For the CDR3, the DNA is TGCAGCGTTGACAGGGGGCTAATACCTTTAGATACGCAGTATTTT.